These T cell receptor beta chains were read from a single sample in a study of beta chain features in type 1 diabetes. Assay: immunoSEQ multiplex PCR; the TCRdb copy retains only in-frame clones and omits some. The table has some 350,000 clones, 8.5% to 10% seen once. Sequences were obtained from central memory CD4+ T cells from blood. These receptors all come from a man aged 30 to 45 with type 1 diabetes. Both conserved end residues are part of each CDR3. The D gene is left open where the match is weak. Only some rows state a clone size, as once, few, many or a class for expanded clones.

>TRBV6-5|NA|NA|TRBJ2-3
TGTGCCAGCAGCCTCAGGGTTAGCACAGATACGCAGTATTTT
CASSLRVSTDTQYF
>TRBV15|NA|NA|TRBJ1-5
TGTGCCACCAGCAGAGAGGGGCTTAGCAATCAGCCCCAGCATTTT
CATSREGLSNQPQHF
>TRBV9|NA|TRBD1|TRBJ2-3
TGTGCCAGCAGCGTAGGACAGGGGACCGCAGATACGCAGTATTTT
CASSVGQGTADTQYF
>TRBV4-1|few|TRBD1|TRBJ1-5
TGCGCCAGCAGCCAACAGACAGGGTTTGGCAATCAGCCCCAGCATTTT
CASSQQTGFGNQPQHF
>TRBV4-3|NA|TRBD2|TRBJ2-5
TGCGCCAGCAGCCAAGTGACTAGCGGGACTGAGACCCAGTACTTC
CASSQVTSGTETQYF
>TRBV9|few|NA|TRBJ2-3
TGTGCCAGCAGCGTAGTAGGATTGGTGAGCACAGATACGCAGTATTTT
CASSVVGLVSTDTQYF
>TRBV2|NA|TRBD2|TRBJ2-3
TGTGCCAGCAGAGTCAGCGGGAGGGGGGCAGATACGCAGTATTTT
CASRVSGRGADTQYF
>TRBV18|few|NA|TRBJ1-4
TGTGCCAGCTCACCACTGGCGAGCGCCGGGAATGAAAAACTGTTTTTT
CASSPLASAGNEKLFF
>TRBV7-9|few|NA|TRBJ2-5
TGTGCCAGCAGCCCTTGGGAGTTACAAGAGACCCAGTACTTC
CASSPWELQETQYF
>TRBV7-9|NA|NA|TRBJ2-1
TGTGCCAGCAGCTTTGGGATCCAGGACAATGAGCAGTTCTTC
CASSFGIQDNEQFF
>TRBV4-2|few|NA|TRBJ2-2
TGTGCCAGCAGCCAAGCTCGAGGGGCGAACGGGGAGCTGTTTTTT
CASSQARGANGELFF
>TRBV7-3|many|NA|TRBJ1-2
TGTGCCAGCAGCTCCACCGGGAGCTCCTTCGATGGCTACACCTTC
CASSSTGSSFDGYTF
>TRBV7-3|few|TRBD1|TRBJ1-2
TGTGCCAGCAGCTTAGACACAGGGGTCTATGGCTACACCTTC
CASSLDTGVYGYTF
>TRBV10-3|NA|TRBD1|TRBJ1-2
TGTGCCATCAGTGTGGGGACAGGGGTGGCCGGCTACACCTTC
CAISVGTGVAGYTF
>TRBV5-1|NA|NA|TRBJ2-7
TGCGCCAGCAGCTGGGAGACCTTATACGAGCAGTACTTC
CASSWETLYEQYF
>TRBV6-6|NA|NA|TRBJ1-2
TGTGCCAGCAGGACCGACGGAGTCTATGGCTACACCTTC
CASRTDGVYGYTF
>TRBV5-4|many|NA|TRBJ2-3
TGTGCCAGCAGCTTGGAATGGCAGGATACGCAGTATTTT
CASSLEWQDTQYF